The sequence of this TCR beta chain was determined in a study of blood T cell repertoires in COVID-19. TCRdb keeps only in-frame clones here, not all; method: immunoSEQ multiplex PCR. The sample has roughly 420,000 clones; 85% to 90% are singletons. The CDR3 has 14 residues. V was pared by 2 bases and J by 2 bases, with 2 bases of the junction left unmatched. Germline lookup yields CDR1 SGHRS and CDR2 YFSETQ. V usage is TRBV5-1 and J usage is TRBJ2-5; 8 positions agree with TRBD1. The sequencing sample was made of PBMCs or T cells enriched from blood (not recorded which). The clonotype was recovered from a woman aged 30 to 39 with acute COVID-19. CDR3 amino acids: CASSFGDRQETQYF. Here the CDR3 DNA reads TGCGCCAGCAGCTTTGGGGACAGGCAAGAGACCCAGTACTTC.